Below are 6 T cell receptor beta chains sequenced from a single sample in a study of response to subunit inactivated influenza vaccine. TCRdb recomputed calls from the RT-PCR reads with MiXCR, one row per CDR3 protein. The sample consists of around 750,000 distinct CDR3 sequences, 21% of them appearing once. The sequencing used PBMCs from blood, collected more than 4 days after vaccination. Source of these receptors: a middle-aged man who received an inactivated influenza vaccine.

The chain combines TRBV27 with TRBJ2-6, with TRBD2 identical over 10 bases. CDR3 length equals 19 residues. Germline V gene sequence: CDR1 MNHEY, CDR2 SMNVEV (reference sequence). The V segment lost 1 base and the J segment 0 bases; nucleotides outside the gene matches: 6. CDR3 in amino acids: CASSLYASGGSSGANVLTF. DNA for the CDR3: TGTGCCAGCAGTTTATATGCTAGCGGGGGATCCTCTGGGGCCAACGTCCTGACTTTC.

This chain uses TRBV28 with TRBJ2-5; D is possibly TRBD1 or TRBD2 (5 bases each). V lost 2 bases and J lost 7, with 14 bases in between. The germline V gene has CDR1 MDHEN and CDR2 SYDVKM. The CDR3 sequence is 14 residues long. The CDR3 DNA sequence: TGTGCCAGCAGTTTACGGGACCTCCGGAGGACCCAGTACTTC. Translated: CASSLRDLRRTQYF.

This clonotype was found many times. The chain joins TRBV3-1 to TRBJ1-2; possible D gene TRBD1, 6 bases. V was cut by 4 bases and J by 2 bases, with 8 bases left in between. There are 13 residues in the CDR3. CDR1 and CDR2 (germline): LGHDT, YNNKEL (reference sequence). DNA of the CDR3: TGTGCCAGCAGCCGGACAGACAACTATGGCTACACCTTC. Translated: CASSRTDNYGYTF.

This clonotype was seen only a few times. J is TRBJ1-5 and V is TRBV28; 7 positions agree with TRBD1. The J segment lost 2 bases and the V segment lost 5 bases, leaving 6 bases of the junction unmatched. There are 15 residues in the CDR3. Germline assignment: CDR1 MDHEN and CDR2 SYDVKM. Written as DNA, the CDR3 is TGTGCCAGCAGTCCACAGGGGTTGGGCAATCAGCCCCAGCATTTT. Translating gives CASSPQGLGNQPQHF.

Details on this clonotype: A much larger clone lies one base from this, so it may be a read error. This chain connects TRBV7-2 to TRBJ2-3, with D possibly being TRBD1 (6 bases). Judging by the DNA end, TRBJ1-5 fits better; the J call may be wrong. The CDR3 consists of 15 residues. The germline gives CDR1 SGHTA, CDR2 FQGNSA. The CDR3 sequence is CASSLEGGPADTQHF. CDR3 nucleotide sequence: TGTGCCAGCAGCTTAGAGGGGGGGCCGGCAGATACGCAGCATTTT.

This chain joins TRBV5-1 and TRBJ1-1, with D perhaps matching TRBD1 (6 bases). Germline CDR1 SGHRS, CDR2 YFSETQ. Trimming removed 4 bases at V and 8 bases at J, with 18 bases between. The CDR3 totals 14 residues. CDR3: CASSLWTAEREAFF. The DNA of the CDR3 is TGCGCCAGCAGCCTGTGGACAGCTGAGCGAGAAGCTTTCTTT.